These T cell receptor beta chains were read from a single sample in a study of T cell clonotyping in hematopoietic cell transplantation. The assay was immunoSEQ multiplex PCR, and TCRdb's table has in-frame clones only and misses some. The table records tens of thousands of clones, roughly 88% of them present only once. The material was peripheral blood mononuclear cells, obtained before stem cell transplant. Receptors originate from a man aged 18 to 30 with biphenotypic leukemia. Some clones in this sample may be carry-over from other donors' samples. CDR3s include the opening cysteine and the closing phenylalanine or tryptophan. A D gene is named only where the DNA matches it firmly. Some rows mark clone size as missing; the rest say once, few, many or name a class of expanded clone.

>TRBJ2-7|-|TRBD1|TRBV29-1
CSVQSGQGDEQYF
TGCAGCGTTCAGTCGGGACAGGGTGACGAGCAGTACTTC
>TRBJ1-2|once|-|TRBV6-5
CASSYEAVYGYTF
TGTGCCAGCAGTTACGAGGCAGTTTATGGCTACACCTTC
>TRBJ1-1|-|-|TRBV25-1
CAGGDGAQAFF
TGTGCCGGGGGAGATGGGGCCCAAGCTTTCTTT
>TRBJ1-1|-|-|TRBV13
CASSGPGGDTEAFF
TGTGCCAGCAGCGGCCCCGGCGGGGACACTGAAGCTTTCTTT
>TRBJ1-6|-|-|TRBV19
CASNNLGDNSPLHF
TGTGCCAGTAATAACCTCGGAGATAATTCACCCCTCCACTTT
>TRBJ1-1|-|-|TRBV7-9
CASSSHKDEAFF
TGTGCCAGCAGCTCGCACAAAGACGAAGCTTTCTTT
>TRBJ1-5|-|-|TRBV14
CASSQAEGRAQHF
TGTGCCAGCAGCCAAGCAGAGGGAAGGGCCCAGCATTTT
>TRBJ2-7|-|TRBD2|TRBV7-2
CASSLRTSGEQYF
TGTGCCAGCAGCTTAAGGACTAGCGGCGAGCAGTACTTC
>TRBJ2-4|-|-|TRBV30
CAWIAPAQNIQYF
TGTGCCTGGATAGCTCCGGCCCAGAACATTCAGTACTTC
>TRBJ2-7|-|TRBD2|TRBV7-2
CASSSGLAGPSYEQYF
TGTGCCAGCAGCTCCGGACTAGCGGGGCCCTCCTACGAGCAGTACTTC
>TRBJ2-1|-|-|TRBV19
CASSIGGVGNEQFF
TGTGCCAGTAGTATTGGGGGAGTAGGGAATGAGCAGTTCTTC
>TRBJ1-1|-|-|TRBV7-3
CASSLNPLGGANTEAFF
TGTGCCAGCAGCTTGAATCCTTTGGGGGGGGCGAACACTGAAGCTTTCTTT
>TRBJ2-7|-|TRBD1|TRBV27
CASSRDRGTYEQYF
TGTGCCAGCAGCAGGGACAGGGGCACCTACGAGCAGTACTTC
>TRBJ1-5|-|-|TRBV5-1
CASGPGSGDQPQHF
TGCGCCAGCGGCCCGGGTTCCGGGGATCAGCCCCAGCATTTT
>TRBJ1-5|-|-|TRBV6-5
CASSLNGPYQPQHF
TGTGCCAGCAGCCTTAACGGGCCCTATCAGCCCCAGCATTTT
>TRBJ1-2|few|TRBD1|TRBV6-5
CASIPGDRAHGYTF
TGTGCCAGCATCCCGGGGGACAGGGCGCATGGCTACACCTTC
>TRBJ1-2|-|-|TRBV5-6
CASSLFRTYYGYTF
TGTGCCAGCAGCTTATTCAGAACCTACTATGGCTACACCTTC
>TRBJ1-1|-|-|TRBV2
CASSDRDTDTEAFF
TGTGCCAGCAGTGATAGGGACACCGACACTGAAGCTTTCTTT
>TRBJ1-2|-|-|TRBV5-8
CASTIDGRGQGYGYTF
TGTGCCAGCACCATCGATGGCCGGGGGCAAGGGTATGGCTACACCTTC
>TRBJ1-1|-|-|TRBV15
CATRMNTEAFF
TGTGCCACCAGGATGAACACTGAAGCTTTCTTT
>TRBJ2-7|once|TRBD2|TRBV27
CASSPRGGLAGGEQYF
TGTGCCAGCAGTCCGCGGGGAGGACTAGCGGGAGGCGAGCAGTACTTC
>TRBJ2-3|-|TRBD2|TRBV7-6
CASTGGTTDTQYF
TGTGCCAGTACGGGAGGAACCACAGATACGCAGTATTTT
>TRBJ2-2|-|-|TRBV27
CASSLSRGTGTGELFF
TGTGCCAGCAGTTTATCGAGGGGTACGGGGACCGGGGAGCTGTTTTTT
>TRBJ1-1|once|-|TRBV19
CASTYSGNTEAFF
TGTGCCAGTACCTACTCAGGGAACACTGAAGCTTTCTTT
>TRBJ1-1|-|-|TRBV11-2
CASSEGRKAFF
TGTGCCAGCAGCGAGGGTAGGAAAGCTTTCTTT